A single sample gave rise to the 7 T cell receptor beta chains below, sequenced in a study of blood T cell repertoires in COVID-19. The assay was immunoSEQ multiplex PCR, and TCRdb's table has in-frame clones only and misses some. The data show roughly 330,000 clones, with approximately 89% seen just once and under 5.5% held by the top ten. Sequencing used PBMCs or T cells enriched from blood (not recorded which). The receptors originated from a woman in her thirties who had recovered from COVID-19.

The chain has TRBV10-3 and TRBJ2-3; D is possibly TRBD2 (5 bases). Looked up from germline, CDR1 is ENHRY and CDR2 is SYGVKD. CDR3 size: 13 residues. Trimming cost V 8 bases and J 2 bases, with 11 bases left between them. The CDR3 loop is CAILSGLTDTQYF. The DNA of the CDR3 is TGTGCCATCCTCAGTGGACTCACAGATACGCAGTATTTT.

This clone was detected only a few times. The V and J genes are TRBV19 and TRBJ1-4; D not certain. Trimming left V 3 bases short and J 4 bases short, with 9 bases between. This CDR3 contains 14 residues. Germline lookup yields CDR1 LNHDA and CDR2 SQIVND (reference sequence). CDR3 nucleotide sequence: TGTGCCAGTAGTATCTGGCGGAATAATGAAAAACTGTTTTTT. This encodes CASSIWRNNEKLFF.

This clone was counted a single time. CDR3 residues: CASSTGALVSRQFF. The CDR3 DNA sequence: TGTGCCAGTTCCACTGGGGCCCTAGTTTCGCGTCAGTTCTTC. The chain uses TRBV6-5 and TRBJ2-1; TRBD1 is a possible D gene (5 bases). The ends were cut back, 9 bases at V and 13 bases at J, with 25 bases in the middle. CDR1 is MNHEY and CDR2 is SVGAGI in the germline V gene. This CDR3 comprises 14 residues.

The chain uses TRBV12-5 and TRBJ1-2; TRBD1 agrees at 8 bases. Germline V gene sequence: CDR1 LGHNT, CDR2 FRNRAP. V trimming: 5 bases; J trimming: 7 bases; junction bases outside the gene matches: 15. The CDR3 covers 16 residues. CDR3 residues: CASGQQGDRQGSGYTF. CDR3 bases: TGTGCTAGTGGTCAACAAGGTGATCGACAGGGGTCTGGCTACACCTTC.

The J gene is TRBJ1-1, the V gene TRBV9; 7 nucleotides line up with TRBD1. Germline V gene sequence: CDR1 SGDLS, CDR2 YYNGEE. V trimming: 4 bases; J trimming: 1 base; junction bases outside the gene matches: 4. The CDR3 totals 14 residues. The CDR3 reads CASSFTGENTEAFF. Written as DNA, the CDR3 is TGTGCCAGCAGCTTTACAGGGGAGAACACTGAAGCTTTCTTT.

The genes are TRBV6-2 or TRBV6-3 and TRBJ2-1, with a possible D match to TRBD1 (7 bases). The V gene's germline CDR1 is MNHEY and CDR2 SVGEGT. The CDR3 runs to 15 residues. V lost 1 base and J lost 6, with 13 bases in between. Here the CDR3 reads CASSYLRQGGNEQFF. CDR3 DNA: TGTGCCAGCAGTTACTTACGGCAGGGGGGCAATGAGCAGTTCTTC.

This rearrangement joins TRBV18 to TRBJ1-3; 7 bases map to TRBD1. The CDR3 has 16 residues. The trim removed 4 bases at V and 0 bases at J, leaving 6 bases unmatched. CDR1 is KGHSH, CDR2 LQKENI, per germline. The CDR3: CASSRGGDSSGNTIYF. In DNA, the CDR3 is TGTGCCAGCTCACGAGGCGGGGACAGCTCTGGAAACACCATATATTTT.